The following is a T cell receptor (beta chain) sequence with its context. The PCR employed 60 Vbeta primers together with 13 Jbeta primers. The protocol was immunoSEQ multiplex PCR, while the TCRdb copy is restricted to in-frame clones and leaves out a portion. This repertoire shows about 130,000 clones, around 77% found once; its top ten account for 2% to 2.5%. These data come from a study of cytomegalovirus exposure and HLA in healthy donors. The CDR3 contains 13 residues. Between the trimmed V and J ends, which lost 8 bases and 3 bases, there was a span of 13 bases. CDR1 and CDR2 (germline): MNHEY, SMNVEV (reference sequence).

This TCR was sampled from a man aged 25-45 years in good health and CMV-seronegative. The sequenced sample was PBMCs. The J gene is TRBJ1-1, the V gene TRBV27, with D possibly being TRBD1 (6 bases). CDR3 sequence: CASGGRGYTEAFF. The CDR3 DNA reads TGTGCCAGCGGCGGCAGGGGATACACTGAAGCTTTCTTT.